These 31 T cell receptor beta chains came from one sample sequenced in a study of cytomegalovirus exposure and HLA in healthy donors. The primer mix had 60 Vbeta and 13 Jbeta primers. The assay was immunoSEQ multiplex PCR, and TCRdb's table has in-frame clones only and misses some. The repertoire includes 100,000 to 130,000 clones, around 76% of them detected once, and around 2.1% sits in the top ten. Material for sequencing was PBMCs. These receptors originate from a young man in good health and CMV-seronegative.

CDR3 sequence (DNA): TGTGCCAGCAGCAGCTCCATTGGACAGGGACGCGGAAACACCATATATTTT. This translates into CASSSSIGQGRGNTIYF. The V gene is TRBV7-6, the J gene TRBJ1-3; 8 bases align to TRBD1. This CDR3 region has 17 residues. The trim removed 5 bases at V and 4 bases at J, leaving 13 bases unmatched. Germline loops: CDR1 SGHVS, CDR2 FNYEAQ.

V and J are TRBV7-2 and TRBJ2-7, with D tentatively TRBD1 (5 bases). This CDR3 contains 15 residues. Germline lookup yields CDR1 SGHTA and CDR2 FQGNSA. Trimming removed 7 bases at V and 0 bases at J, with 16 bases between. CDR3 region: CASTVWGGSSYEQYF. CDR3 sequence (DNA): TGTGCCAGCACCGTCTGGGGCGGCAGCTCCTACGAGCAGTACTTC.

V and J are TRBV9 and TRBJ2-3; 12 nucleotides align to TRBD2. V was pared by 0 bases and J by 6 bases, with 8 bases of the junction left unmatched. Per the germline V gene, CDR1 is SGDLS and CDR2 is YYNGEE. The CDR3 has 17 residues. DNA of the CDR3: TGTGCCAGCAGCGTAGACTCTAGCGGGGGGGCGCGGGATACGCAGTATTTT. Translation: CASSVDSSGGARDTQYF.

The chain combines TRBV25-1 with TRBJ2-5; tentative D call: TRBD1 (6 bases). The V end lost 3 bases, the J end lost 1 base, and 9 bases lay between the germline ends. The CDR3 consists of 14 residues. Germline lookup yields CDR1 MGHDK and CDR2 SYGVNS. CDR3 nucleotide sequence: TGTGCCAGCAGTGAGACAGGAGTCCAAGAGACCCAGTACTTC. Amino acids: CASSETGVQETQYF.

This clone was seen a single time. This chain links TRBV19 with TRBJ2-3; D gene ambiguous. Per germline, CDR1 LNHDA and CDR2 SQIVND (reference sequence). V dropped 4 bases and J dropped 6 bases, with 11 bases sitting between them. This CDR3 has 13 residues. The DNA for the CDR3 is TGTGCCAGTAGTACGGTCTCCCTGGATACGCAGTATTTT. Its translation is CASSTVSLDTQYF.

The rearrangement uses TRBV19 and TRBJ1-5; D gene ambiguous. The CDR3 has 13 residues. Between the trimmed V and J ends, which lost 5 bases and 5 bases, there was a span of 10 bases. Germline V gene sequence: CDR1 LNHDA, CDR2 SQIVND (reference sequence). CDR3 sequence (DNA): TGTGCCAGTAGTCTAAGAGGCGATCAGCCCCAGCATTTT. Protein product: CASSLRGDQPQHF.

This sequence joins TRBV5-1 and TRBJ2-3, with 12 bases that match TRBD2. The CDR3 extends over 15 amino acids. V lost 3 bases to trimming and J lost 1 base; unmatched junction nucleotides: 0. Germline CDR1 reads SGHRS; CDR2 reads YFSETQ. The CDR3 protein is CASSSSGGGTDTQYF. Here the CDR3 DNA reads TGCGCCAGCAGCTCTAGCGGGGGGGGCACAGATACGCAGTATTTT.

This chain links TRBV10-3 with TRBJ2-7; TRBD1 agrees at 7 bases. The J segment lost 3 bases and the V segment lost 10 bases, leaving 12 bases of the junction unmatched. This CDR3 has 14 amino acids. Germline V lookup: CDR1 ENHRY, CDR2 SYGVKD. The DNA of the CDR3 is TGTGCCACCTACTCACGGGACAGAAACTACGAGCAGTACTTC. Its translation: CATYSRDRNYEQYF.

The chain has TRBV6-6 and TRBJ2-7; D unclear. CDR1 is MNHNY, CDR2 SVGAGI, per germline (reference sequence). CDR3 length: 13 residues. Trimming stripped 2 bases from V and 2 bases from J, with 7 bases between. The CDR3 loop reads CASSYAETYEQYF. In nucleotides, the CDR3 is TGTGCCAGCAGTTACGCAGAAACCTACGAGCAGTACTTC.

V usage is TRBV6-4 and J usage is TRBJ2-5; 8 positions agree with TRBD2. The CDR3 sequence is 20 residues long. Germline CDR1 MRHNA, CDR2 SNTAGT. Losses at the gene ends were 4 bases for V and 6 bases for J; bases not matched to a gene: 25. CDR3 nucleotides: TGTGCCAGCAGTGTCCTTCGGGCGCTAGAAGGGCGGGGGGACGTAAAGACCCAGTACTTC. Its translation: CASSVLRALEGRGDVKTQYF.

This chain links TRBV7-9 with TRBJ2-3; maybe TRBD1 (6 bases). Trimming took off 0 bases at V and 0 bases at J, with 13 bases between the two ends. The CDR3 spans 17 residues. CDR1 and CDR2 (germline): SEHNR, FQNEAQ (reference sequence). CDR3 amino acids: CASSLARQDPSTDTQYF. The CDR3 DNA reads TGTGCCAGCAGCTTAGCCAGACAGGACCCTAGCACAGATACGCAGTATTTT.

The CDR3 nucleotides are TGTGCCAGCAGCGGAACTAGTTCCTTCACCTACGAGCAGTACTTC. It yields the protein CASSGTSSFTYEQYF. The V call is TRBV9, the J call TRBJ2-7, with D perhaps TRBD2 (5 bases). Between the trimmed V and J ends, which lost 3 bases and 2 bases, there was a span of 15 bases. The CDR3 sequence is 15 residues long. Per the germline V gene, CDR1 is SGDLS and CDR2 is YYNGEE. The full variable domain, completed using reference TRBV9 and TRBJ2-7, is DSGVTQTPKHLITATGQRVTLRCSPRSGDLSVYWYQQSLDQGLQFLIQYYNGEERAKGNILERFSAQQFPDLHSELNLSSLELGDSALYFCASSGTSSFTYEQYFGPGTRLTVT.

This clone was recorded once. This rearrangement joins TRBV14 to TRBJ1-2, with D possibly being TRBD1 (6 bases). V was pared by 4 bases and J by 3 bases, with 15 bases between. Germline V CDR1 and CDR2: SGHDN, FVKESK. The CDR3 contains 15 residues. CDR3 protein: CASSLDGGGYYGYTF. The CDR3 region has the DNA TGTGCCAGCAGCCTGGATGGGGGCGGGTACTATGGCTACACCTTC.

The chain carries TRBV9 and TRBJ2-1; 8 nucleotides agree with TRBD2. The V and J ends lost 3 bases and 7 bases, in that order; junction bases with no gene match: 6. The CDR3 consists of 14 residues. CDR1 is SGDLS, CDR2 YYNGEE, per germline. CDR3 loop: CASSGGLEENEQFF. In DNA, the CDR3 is TGTGCCAGCAGCGGGGGACTAGAAGAGAATGAGCAGTTCTTC.

In nucleotides, the CDR3 is TGTGCCAGCAAGGGAAGCGGGGGGGCCTACGAGCAGTACTTC. This codes for CASKGSGGAYEQYF. J is TRBJ2-7 and V is TRBV6-5; TRBD2 matches at 10 bases. J was trimmed by 2 bases and V by 7 bases; bases with no gene match: 5. Germline CDR1 reads MNHEY; CDR2 reads SVGAGI. This CDR3 spans 14 amino acids.

V is TRBV18 and J is TRBJ2-7; 14 positions agree with TRBD2. The germline V gene encodes CDR1 KGHSH and CDR2 LQKENI. This CDR3 region has 15 residues. V lost 2 bases to trimming and J lost 3 bases; unmatched junction nucleotides: 0. The CDR3 sequence is CASSPGTSGGYEQYF. The CDR3 DNA reads TGTGCCAGCTCACCAGGGACTAGCGGGGGCTACGAGCAGTACTTC. Full variable domain (remainder filled in from reference TRBV18 and TRBJ2-7): NAGVMQNPRHLVRRRGQEARLRCSPMKGHSHVYWYRQLPEEGLKFMVYLQKENIIDESGMPKERFSAEFPKEGPSILRIQQVVRGDSAAYFCASSPGTSGGYEQYFGPGTRLTVT.

The chain couples TRBV5-1 to TRBJ1-2; D is perhaps TRBD1 (5 bases). CDR1 and CDR2 from the germline V gene are SGHRS and YFSETQ. The CDR3 is 15 residues long. V lost 4 bases and J 8 bases, leaving 21 bases between the germline ends. The CDR3 DNA reads TGCGCCAGCAGCCTATTGACAGAAGGGGTGGAGGGCTACACCTTC. It specifies CASSLLTEGVEGYTF.

The J gene is TRBJ2-5, the V gene TRBV6-5; the D gene is possibly TRBD1 (6 bases). The better agreement between TRBJ2-7 and the DNA end casts doubt on the J call. Germline loops: CDR1 MNHEY, CDR2 SVGAGI. This CDR3 has 15 amino acids. Here the CDR3 reads CASRNQRTVDYEQYF. As DNA, the CDR3 is TGTGCCAGCAGAAACCAACGGACAGTTGACTACGAGCAGTACTTC.

This chain uses TRBV27 with TRBJ2-7; no clear D. Germline CDR1 reads MNHEY; CDR2 reads SMNVEV (reference sequence). This CDR3 spans 13 amino acids. V was shortened by 2 bases and J by 2 bases, with 7 bases between the two germline ends. CDR3 nucleotide sequence: TGTGCCAGCAGTTTAGCAGTAACCTACGAGCAGTACTTC. The encoded protein is CASSLAVTYEQYF.

The chain recombines TRBV6-4 with TRBJ2-3; 9 bases match TRBD2. With V trimmed by 3 bases and J by 2 bases, 3 bases remained unmatched. The germline V gene has CDR1 MRHNA and CDR2 SNTAGT. The CDR3 totals 15 residues. The chain's CDR3 is CASSEGGGATDTQYF. The CDR3 region has the DNA TGTGCCAGCAGTGAGGGCGGGGGGGCCACAGATACGCAGTATTTT.

The J gene is TRBJ1-6, the V gene TRBV28; D remains unclear. Germline V gene sequence: CDR1 MDHEN, CDR2 SYDVKM. V lost 5 bases and J lost 0, with 5 bases in between. This CDR3 comprises 14 residues. This CDR3 is CASSGSSYNSPLHF. CDR3 in DNA: TGTGCCAGCAGTGGGAGCTCCTATAATTCACCCCTCCACTTT.

The chain recombines TRBV5-8 with TRBJ2-6, with D perhaps TRBD1 (6 bases). This CDR3 is built from 15 residues. Trimming shortened V by 5 bases and J by 6 bases, and 15 bases separated the two germline ends. Germline lookup yields CDR1 SGHTS and CDR2 YDEGEE. The CDR3: CASRQGGHQANVLTF. The CDR3 DNA follows: TGTGCCAGCAGGCAAGGGGGACACCAGGCCAACGTCCTGACTTTC.

The chain is built from TRBV6-6 and TRBJ1-2; TRBD1 is a possible D gene (5 bases). This CDR3 region has 16 residues. Germline V gene sequence: CDR1 MNHNY, CDR2 SVGAGI (reference sequence). Trimming shortened V by 2 bases and J by 3 bases, and 16 bases separated the two germline ends. CDR3 in DNA: TGTGCCAGCAGTTACCGGAGAAGGGGCGCGGACTATGGCTACACCTTC. Translated: CASSYRRRGADYGYTF.

This chain links TRBV6-4 with TRBJ2-3, with TRBD2 matching over 10 bases. The V gene end was trimmed by 2 bases and the J gene end by 4 bases; junction bases not matched to a gene: 3. This CDR3 is built from 15 residues. CDR1 and CDR2 from the germline V gene are MRHNA and SNTAGT. CDR3 nucleotides: TGTGCCAGCAGTGACACTGGGACTAGCGCAGATACGCAGTATTTT. It translates to CASSDTGTSADTQYF.

The rearrangement joins TRBV9 to TRBJ2-2; 9 bases map to TRBD1. Germline CDR1 reads SGDLS; CDR2 reads YYNGEE. V trimming: 1 base; J trimming: 6 bases; junction bases outside the gene matches: 7. The CDR3 contains 16 residues. CDR3 coding DNA: TGTGCCAGCAGCGTAAAGATCGGACAGGGGCCCGGGGAGCTGTTTTTT. Amino acids: CASSVKIGQGPGELFF.

This clone has just a few counts. This chain links TRBV4-3 with TRBJ1-6, with a tentative D call TRBD1 (6 bases). The CDR3 contains 14 residues. Trimming left V 3 bases short and J 12 bases short, with 15 bases between. From germline, CDR1 is LGHNA and CDR2 YSLEER. The CDR3 bases are TGCGCCAGCAGCCAGGGACACTATTTGGGACCCCTCCACTTT. Residues: CASSQGHYLGPLHF.

This clone was detected a few times. The V and J genes are TRBV7-9 and TRBJ1-1; weak D call: TRBD1 (6 bases). The CDR3 loop spans 15 amino acids. CDR1 is SEHNR and CDR2 is FQNEAQ in the germline V gene (reference sequence). V lost 4 bases to trimming and J lost 6 bases, with 18 bases between them. The CDR3 DNA reads TGTGCCAGCAGCTACCCAGGGGAGGGGTTGCCTGAAGCTTTCTTT. Translation gives CASSYPGEGLPEAFF. Complete variable domain (other parts from reference TRBV7-9 and TRBJ1-1): DTGVSQNPRHKITKRGQNVTFRCDPISEHNRLYWYRQTLGQGPEFLTYFQNEAQLEKSRLLSDRFSAERPKGSFSTLEIQRTEQGDSAMYLCASSYPGEGLPEAFFGQGTRLTVV.

V gene TRBV13 combines with J gene TRBJ1-6; D is possibly TRBD1 (6 bases). The CDR3 is made up of 18 amino acids. Trimming removed 3 bases from V and 10 bases from J, with 25 bases in between. Germline V gene data show CDR1 as PRHDT and CDR2 as FYEKMQ (reference sequence). In nucleotides, the CDR3 is TGTGCCAGCAGCTTCCGGGGACAAGGTTGGATGACCGTCTCACCCCTCCACTTT. Residues: CASSFRGQGWMTVSPLHF.

The V gene is TRBV11-2, the J gene TRBJ1-3; unclear D gene. The length of the CDR3 is 13 residues. The ends were cut back, 6 bases at V and 3 bases at J, with 9 bases in the middle. CDR1 and CDR2 from the germline V gene are SGHAT and FQNNGV. CDR3 sequence: CASRITGGNTIYF. CDR3 in DNA: TGTGCCAGCAGAATAACCGGTGGAAACACCATATATTTT.

The chain combines TRBV2 with TRBJ2-3, with D unresolved. Germline CDR1 SNHLY, CDR2 FYNNEI. CDR3 length: 16 residues. V was pared by 1 base and J by 11 bases, with 22 bases between. The CDR3: CASSEEAFPAHAEQYF. The CDR3 bases are TGTGCCAGCAGTGAAGAGGCTTTTCCTGCTCACGCGGAGCAGTATTTT.

The genes are TRBV4-3 and TRBJ1-1; TRBD1 is a possible D gene (5 bases). V lost 0 bases and J lost 4, with 12 bases in between. Germline V gene lookup returns CDR1 LGHNA and CDR2 YSLEER. This CDR3 has 15 amino acids. The CDR3 DNA sequence: TGCGCCAGCAGCCAAGAGAGCCAGGGAGGCACTGAAGCTTTCTTT. Residues: CASSQESQGGTEAFF.